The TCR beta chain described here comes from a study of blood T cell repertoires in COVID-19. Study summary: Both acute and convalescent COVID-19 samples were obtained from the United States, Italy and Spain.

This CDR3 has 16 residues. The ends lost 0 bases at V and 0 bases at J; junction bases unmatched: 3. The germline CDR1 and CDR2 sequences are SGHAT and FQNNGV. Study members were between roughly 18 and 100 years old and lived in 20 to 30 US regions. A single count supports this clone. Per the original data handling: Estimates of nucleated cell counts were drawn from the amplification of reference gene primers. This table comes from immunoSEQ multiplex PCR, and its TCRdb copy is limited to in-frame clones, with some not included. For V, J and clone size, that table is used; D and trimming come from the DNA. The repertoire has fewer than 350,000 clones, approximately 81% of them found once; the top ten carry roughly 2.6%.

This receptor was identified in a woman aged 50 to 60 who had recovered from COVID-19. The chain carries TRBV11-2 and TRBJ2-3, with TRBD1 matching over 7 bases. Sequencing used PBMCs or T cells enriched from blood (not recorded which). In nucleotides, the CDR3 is TGTGCCAGCAGCTTAGACCCGGGACAGAGCACAGATACGCAGTATTTT. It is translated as CASSLDPGQSTDTQYF.